This passage covers 8 T cell receptor beta chains from one sample sequenced in a study of blood T cells in healthy people across ages. The authors ran a second PCR of 7 to 11 cycles using a sample-barcoded 5' primer and a J-beta primer mix. TCRdb reprocessed the 5' RACE reads via MiXCR and lists one record per CDR3 protein. The sample records around 790,000 distinct CDR3 sequences, under 45% being singletons. Sample: blood. The receptors shown here come from a man between 60 and 70 years old in good health.

This chain links TRBV19 with TRBJ1-5; D remains unclear. Germline V CDR1 and CDR2: LNHDA, SQIVND (reference sequence). The CDR3 length is 13 residues. V was cut by 3 bases and J by 7 bases, with 10 bases left in between. Here the CDR3 DNA reads TGTGCCAGTAGTATCTCAGGAGGCCAGCCCCAGCATTTT. It specifies CASSISGGQPQHF.

In its sample, this clonotype was seen a few times. The chain couples TRBV29-1 to TRBJ1-1; the match to TRBD1 covers 7 bases. Germline V gene data show CDR1 as SQVTM and CDR2 as ANQGSEA. The CDR3 contains 13 residues. After removal of 3 bases from V and 0 bases from J, the junction contained 1 base not matched to a gene. The CDR3 loop is CSVDRGLNTEAFF. DNA of the CDR3: TGCAGCGTTGACAGGGGGTTGAACACTGAAGCTTTCTTT.

The genes are TRBV5-1 and TRBJ2-6; D remains unclear. The germline gives CDR1 SGHRS, CDR2 YFSETQ. V was clipped by 0 bases and J by 5 bases, with 9 bases between them. This CDR3 is built from 15 residues. The CDR3 DNA sequence: TGCGCCAGCAGCTTGGGTGAGGTCTGGGCCAACGTCCTGACTTTC. Translation: CASSLGEVWANVLTF.

The chain employs TRBV29-1 and TRBJ2-1, with D hard to call. The ends were cut back, 7 bases at V and 6 bases at J, with 22 bases in the middle. CDR1 and CDR2 from the germline V gene are SQVTM and ANQGSEA. The CDR3 extends over 15 amino acids. CDR3 sequence: CSAQAYERLRNEQFF. CDR3 coding DNA: TGCAGCGCTCAGGCTTACGAGAGACTCCGCAATGAGCAGTTCTTC.

As to this clonotype: A much larger clone differs from this one at a single base, so this may be a read error. V gene TRBV12-3 or TRBV12-4 combines with J gene TRBJ2-7; D is unclear. V shed 4 bases and J shed 5 bases, with 9 bases lying between them. CDR3 length: 12 amino acids. CDR3 region: CASSSQRDEQYF. The CDR3 region has the DNA TGTGCCAGCAGTTCCCAGAGAGACGAGCAGTACTTC.

V usage is TRBV6-2 or TRBV6-3 and J usage is TRBJ2-7; the D is unclear. Germline-derived CDR1 and CDR2 are MNHEY and SVGEGT. V lost 2 bases to trimming and J lost 0 bases, with 8 bases between them. The CDR3 is 14 residues long. The CDR3 is CASSYGVISYEQYF. As DNA, the CDR3 is TGTGCCAGCAGTTACGGTGTAATCTCCTACGAGCAGTACTTC.

The rearrangement links TRBV4-3 to TRBJ2-3; D unresolved. This CDR3 spans 13 amino acids. V was pared by 7 bases and J by 4 bases, with 12 bases between. Germline V gene lookup returns CDR1 LGHNA and CDR2 YSLEER. For the CDR3, the DNA is TGCGCCAGCATCCCCCTTGTCGCAGATACGCAGTATTTT. It codes for CASIPLVADTQYF.

The genes are TRBV7-2 and TRBJ1-2, with 9 bases matching TRBD1. The CDR3 loop spans 15 amino acids. Trimming removed 5 bases from V and 6 bases from J; junction bases left unmatched: 10. Germline V gene data show CDR1 as SGHTA and CDR2 as FQGNSA. The CDR3 spells CASSPGTGNLHGYTF. CDR3 coding DNA: TGTGCCAGCAGCCCTGGGACAGGGAATCTGCATGGCTACACCTTC.